This entry features one TCR beta chain sequence. Its antigen remains unknown. The data derive from a study of Tregs in tolerant kidney transplant recipients. Whole-study findings and limits: Biological reproducibility was not directly addressed in this study.

Trimming cost V 2 bases and J 8 bases; bases outside gene matches: 4. Germline assignment: CDR1 GTSNPN and CDR2 SVGIG (reference sequence). The CDR3 totals 14 residues. Profiled with immunoSEQ multiplex PCR; TCRdb holds only in-frame clones, not every one. Among roughly 52,000 clones listed, approximately 90% were seen once. The nonmyeloablative bone marrow transplants came from related graft donors, with transient mixed chimerism. Material: CD8+ T cells from blood (PBMCs), obtained 24 months after the transplant. The rearrangement joins TRBV30 to TRBJ2-4, with 12 bases aligning to TRBD2. The receptor was derived from a human patient who received a combined kidney and bone marrow transplant. A share of the T cells may be of graft donor origin. CDR3 residues: CAWSTSGRTYIQYF. The CDR3 nucleotides read TGTGCCTGGAGTACTAGCGGGAGGACGTACATTCAGTACTTC.